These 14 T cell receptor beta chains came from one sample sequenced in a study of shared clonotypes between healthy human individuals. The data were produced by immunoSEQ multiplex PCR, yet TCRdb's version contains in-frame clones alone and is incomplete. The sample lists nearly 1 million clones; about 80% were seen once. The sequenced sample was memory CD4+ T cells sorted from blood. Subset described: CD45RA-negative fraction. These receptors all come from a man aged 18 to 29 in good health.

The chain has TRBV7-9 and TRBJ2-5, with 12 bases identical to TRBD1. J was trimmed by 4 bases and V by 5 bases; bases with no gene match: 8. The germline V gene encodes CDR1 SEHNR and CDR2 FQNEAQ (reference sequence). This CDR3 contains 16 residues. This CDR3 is CASSKPGQGAGETQYF. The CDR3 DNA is TGTGCCAGCAGCAAACCGGGACAGGGGGCAGGAGAGACCCAGTACTTC.

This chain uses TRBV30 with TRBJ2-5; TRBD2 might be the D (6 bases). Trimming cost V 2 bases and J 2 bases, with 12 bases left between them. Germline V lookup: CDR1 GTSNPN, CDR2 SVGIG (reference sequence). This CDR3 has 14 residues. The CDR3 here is CAWSRGGAQETQYF. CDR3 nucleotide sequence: TGTGCCTGGAGTCGCGGCGGGGCACAAGAGACCCAGTACTTC.

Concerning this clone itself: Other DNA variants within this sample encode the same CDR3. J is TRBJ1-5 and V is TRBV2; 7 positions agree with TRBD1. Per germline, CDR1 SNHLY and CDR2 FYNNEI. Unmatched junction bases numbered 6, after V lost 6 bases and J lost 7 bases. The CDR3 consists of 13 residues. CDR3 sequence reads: CASRETGVQPQHF. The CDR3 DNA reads TGTGCCAGCAGGGAAACAGGGGTACAGCCCCAGCATTTT.

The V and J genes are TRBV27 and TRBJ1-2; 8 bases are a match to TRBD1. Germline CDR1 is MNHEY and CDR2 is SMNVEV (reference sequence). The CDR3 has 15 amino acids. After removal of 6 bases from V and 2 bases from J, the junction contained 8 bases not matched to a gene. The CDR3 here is CASRLTGGANYGYTF. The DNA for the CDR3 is TGTGCCAGCAGACTAACAGGGGGAGCGAACTATGGCTACACCTTC.

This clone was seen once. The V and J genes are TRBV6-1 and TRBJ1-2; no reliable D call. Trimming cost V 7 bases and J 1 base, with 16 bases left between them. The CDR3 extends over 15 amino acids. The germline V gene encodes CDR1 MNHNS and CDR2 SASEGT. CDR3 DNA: TGTGCCAGCATTCCCGGGGATGCAGTTAACTATGGCTACACCTTC. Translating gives CASIPGDAVNYGYTF.

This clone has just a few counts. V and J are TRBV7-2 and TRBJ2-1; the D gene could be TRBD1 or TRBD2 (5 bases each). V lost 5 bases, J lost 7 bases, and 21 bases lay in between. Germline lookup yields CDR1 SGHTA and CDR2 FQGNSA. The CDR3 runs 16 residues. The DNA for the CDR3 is TGTGCCAGCAGCGCTGATAAGAGGGGTCGAGGGAATGAGCAGTTCTTC. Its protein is CASSADKRGRGNEQFF.

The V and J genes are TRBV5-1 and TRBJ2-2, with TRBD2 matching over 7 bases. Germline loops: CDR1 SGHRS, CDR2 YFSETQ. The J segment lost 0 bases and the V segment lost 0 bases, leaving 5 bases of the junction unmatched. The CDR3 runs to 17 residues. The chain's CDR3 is CASSLDASGTNTGELFF. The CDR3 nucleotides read TGCGCCAGCAGCTTGGACGCTAGCGGCACGAACACCGGGGAGCTGTTTTTT.

The CDR3 reads CASRLRELAGEQYF. The CDR3 nucleotides read TGTGCCAGCAGATTACGGGAGCTGGCAGGCGAGCAGTACTTC. V is TRBV6-6 and J is TRBJ2-7, with D possibly being TRBD2 (6 bases). The germline V gene has CDR1 MNHNY and CDR2 SVGAGI (reference sequence). The CDR3 is made up of 14 amino acids. The V gene lost 6 bases and the J gene lost 6 bases, with 18 bases spanning the gap.

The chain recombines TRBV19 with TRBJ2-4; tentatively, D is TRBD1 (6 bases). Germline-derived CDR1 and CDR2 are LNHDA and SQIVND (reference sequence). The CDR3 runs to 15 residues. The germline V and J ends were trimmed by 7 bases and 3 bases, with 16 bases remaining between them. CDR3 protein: CASTLVGAGKNIQYF. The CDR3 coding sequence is TGTGCCAGTACCTTGGTGGGGGCTGGCAAAAACATTCAGTACTTC.

CDR3 protein: CASRSSSNYGYTF. CDR3 in DNA: TGCGCCAGCAGATCCTCCTCTAACTATGGCTACACCTTC. J is TRBJ1-2 and V is TRBV5-1; D unclear. CDR1 and CDR2 (germline): SGHRS, YFSETQ. The V gene lost 5 bases and the J gene lost 0 bases, with 8 bases spanning the gap. This CDR3 comprises 13 residues.

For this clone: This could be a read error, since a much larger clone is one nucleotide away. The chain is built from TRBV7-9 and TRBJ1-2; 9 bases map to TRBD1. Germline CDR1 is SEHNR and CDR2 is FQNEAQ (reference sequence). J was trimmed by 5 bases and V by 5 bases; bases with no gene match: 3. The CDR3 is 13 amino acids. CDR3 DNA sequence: TGTGCCAGCAGCCACGGGACAGGGTATGGCTACACCTTC. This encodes CASSHGTGYGYTF.

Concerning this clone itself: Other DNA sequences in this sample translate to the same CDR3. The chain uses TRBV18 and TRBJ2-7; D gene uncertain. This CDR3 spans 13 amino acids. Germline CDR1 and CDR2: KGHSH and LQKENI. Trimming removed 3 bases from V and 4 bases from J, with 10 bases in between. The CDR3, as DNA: TGTGCCAGCTCACCGGTGGGCGAATACGAGCAGTACTTC. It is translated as CASSPVGEYEQYF. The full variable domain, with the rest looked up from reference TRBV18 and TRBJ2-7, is NAGVMQNPRHLVRRRGQEARLRCSPMKGHSHVYWYRQLPEEGLKFMVYLQKENIIDESGMPKERFSAEFPKEGPSILRIQQVVRGDSAAYFCASSPVGEYEQYFGPGTRLTVT.

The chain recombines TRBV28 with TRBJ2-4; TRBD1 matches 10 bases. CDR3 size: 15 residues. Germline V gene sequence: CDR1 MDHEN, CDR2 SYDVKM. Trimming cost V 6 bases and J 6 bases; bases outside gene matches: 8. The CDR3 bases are TGTGCCAGCAGCTCGACAGGGGGCGGGGGAAACATTCAGTACTTC. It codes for CASSSTGGGGNIQYF. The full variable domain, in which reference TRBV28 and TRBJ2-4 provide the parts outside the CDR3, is DVKVTQSSRYLVKRTGEKVFLECVQDMDHENMFWYRQDPGLGLRLIYFSYDVKMKEKGDIPEGYSVSREKKERFSLILESASTNQTSMYLCASSSTGGGGNIQYFGAGTRLSVL.

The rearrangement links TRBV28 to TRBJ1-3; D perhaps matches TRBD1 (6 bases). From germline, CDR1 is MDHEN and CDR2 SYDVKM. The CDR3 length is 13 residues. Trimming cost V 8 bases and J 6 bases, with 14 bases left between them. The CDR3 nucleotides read TGTGCCAGCGGGGGGCACCTATTAAACACCATATATTTT. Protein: CASGGHLLNTIYF.